This record covers a single T cell receptor (beta chain). The antigen remains unidentified. Only in-frame clones appear in the TCRdb table, and some are missing; sequencing was by immunoSEQ multiplex PCR. The table has around 92,000 clones, about 90% seen once. There are 11 residues in the CDR3. Per the germline V gene, CDR1 is SGHDT and CDR2 is YYEEEE. V lost 4 bases to trimming and J lost 2 bases, with 3 bases between them. This sample was included in a study of T cell responses to AZD1222 COVID-19 vaccine. The study, taken as a whole, reports: All repertoire sampling was performed exclusively after the peak T cell response.

V and J are TRBV5-6 and TRBJ1-1; D gene uncertain. This specimen was peripheral blood, taken on day 0 of AZD1222 vaccination. This clonotype originated in an adult in good health. DNA of the CDR3: TGTGCCAGCAGCCCCAACACTGAAGCTTTCTTT. Translated, it gives CASSPNTEAFF.